This entry is about one TCR beta chain. The target of this receptor is not known. No clone much larger than this one lies a single base away; base qualities are absent. The germline V gene specifies SQVTM as CDR1 and ANQGSEA as CDR2. Spanning cysteine to phenylalanine, the CDR3 consists of 14 amino acids. Here the CDR3 DNA is all that survives: 42 bases in frame from base 1. V is shortened by 7 bases, J by 4 bases, and the region joining them spans 19 bases. Each donor gave one peripheral blood draw, averaging approximately 120 mL, which was collected into heparinised tubes. A BD FACSAria II was used to sort naive, central memory, regulatory and stem cell-like memory CD4+ T cells with a panel that included CD45RO, CCR7, CD25, CD127, CD95 and CD27. Every sorted population had a purity above 95%. Right away, PBMCs were isolated by Lymphoprep density gradient centrifugation and were stained directly, with no culture step. So that batch effects would be minimized, each experiment stained and sorted samples in pairs, pairing one healthy donor with one patient.

This sample stems from a study of beta chain features in type 1 diabetes listed by TCRdb under 2018. About the study as a whole: Mean age, gender distribution, total cell number and subset yield did not differ between patients and healthy donors. A total of 107,917,701 sorted cells were examined across all samples, and the number of cells per subset was strongly correlated with RNA yield. The study compared the TCRB repertoires of sorted circulating CD4+ T cell subsets in recently diagnosed type 1 diabetes patients with those in matched healthy donors. Whereas all 30 or so donors provided naive and central memory subsets, regulatory and stem cell-like memory subsets were isolated from just 8 patients and roughly 8 healthy donors. Findings and caveats that apply to the study as a whole: Shorter templates might be favored by PCR, yet because patient and control samples were amplified and corrected together, any such skew would affect both groups equally. Because cDNA rather than genomic DNA was sequenced, highly expressing activated cells could have been over-represented, although no difference in activation and CD3 levels was found between groups. Patients with type 1 diabetes made fewer insertions and deleted more nucleotides at VDJ recombination sites, implying thymic rearrangement abnormalities. Naive, central memory and regulatory TCRB repertoires appeared more similar among patients than among healthy donors. Because the HLA sub-analyses included only small numbers of individuals, any influence of HLA type on TCRB rearrangement was left unresolved. A moderate but significant shortening of TCRB CDR3 length was observed in type 1 diabetes patients in all four CD4+ subsets.

All of the isolated RNA was reverse transcribed with the High Capacity cDNA Reverse Transcription Kit, so expressed TCRB transcripts were sequenced. Deep immunoSEQ sequencing was performed on naive, central memory and regulatory T cell samples, with an average of about 3.57 million total reads per sample. Sorted cells were lysed in RLT buffer, and RNA was extracted using DNase-treated RNeasy Micro or Mini kits according to cell number. Each cell subset was processed on its own to prevent cross-contamination, while patient and healthy donor samples were processed together. The immunoSEQ multiplex PCR was used to amplify TCRB sequences from cDNA, yielding 87-bp fragments that span the CDR3 region. Sequencing of the amplicons was done on the Illumina HiSeq platform. In the source study's methods: Synthetic template baselines were used to correct PCR bias computationally, reads within Hamming distance 2 were collapsed, and singletons that could not be merged were discarded. Reads were aligned to IMGT to assign V, D and J genes, CDR3 length, and insertions or deletions at six rearrangement sites. Within each subset, clonotype counts were normalized to sorted cell number, after which true diversity and Gini coefficients were computed with the tcR R package. The overlap coefficient, calculated on TCRB nucleotide sequences, was used to measure repertoire sharing. Out-of-frame TCRB sequences from naive cells were analyzed as a proxy for the pre-selection repertoire. Sourced from immuneACCESS, this table was stored by TCRdb with only in-frame sequences that have V and J called. A share of the clones is absent; for the studies checked, an unresolved V gene accounts for under half, and the remainder has no known explanation. D and trimming come from the DNA, and the V and J calls and clone size come from that table. The sample yields approximately 300,000 clones; 8% to 13% were counted once. The ten largest clones capture about 0.014% of the sample.

This receptor was taken from a woman aged 25 to 39 in good health. The chain couples TRBV29-1 to TRBJ2-5; tentative D gene TRBD2, with 6 bases matching. The sequenced material came from naive CD4+ T cells from blood. Per the publication, the cell subset or site label means: true naive CD4+ T cells. CDR3 protein: CSASRQGGGETQYF. The bases read TGCAGCGCATCCCGGCAGGGAGGAGGAGAGACCCAGTACTTC.